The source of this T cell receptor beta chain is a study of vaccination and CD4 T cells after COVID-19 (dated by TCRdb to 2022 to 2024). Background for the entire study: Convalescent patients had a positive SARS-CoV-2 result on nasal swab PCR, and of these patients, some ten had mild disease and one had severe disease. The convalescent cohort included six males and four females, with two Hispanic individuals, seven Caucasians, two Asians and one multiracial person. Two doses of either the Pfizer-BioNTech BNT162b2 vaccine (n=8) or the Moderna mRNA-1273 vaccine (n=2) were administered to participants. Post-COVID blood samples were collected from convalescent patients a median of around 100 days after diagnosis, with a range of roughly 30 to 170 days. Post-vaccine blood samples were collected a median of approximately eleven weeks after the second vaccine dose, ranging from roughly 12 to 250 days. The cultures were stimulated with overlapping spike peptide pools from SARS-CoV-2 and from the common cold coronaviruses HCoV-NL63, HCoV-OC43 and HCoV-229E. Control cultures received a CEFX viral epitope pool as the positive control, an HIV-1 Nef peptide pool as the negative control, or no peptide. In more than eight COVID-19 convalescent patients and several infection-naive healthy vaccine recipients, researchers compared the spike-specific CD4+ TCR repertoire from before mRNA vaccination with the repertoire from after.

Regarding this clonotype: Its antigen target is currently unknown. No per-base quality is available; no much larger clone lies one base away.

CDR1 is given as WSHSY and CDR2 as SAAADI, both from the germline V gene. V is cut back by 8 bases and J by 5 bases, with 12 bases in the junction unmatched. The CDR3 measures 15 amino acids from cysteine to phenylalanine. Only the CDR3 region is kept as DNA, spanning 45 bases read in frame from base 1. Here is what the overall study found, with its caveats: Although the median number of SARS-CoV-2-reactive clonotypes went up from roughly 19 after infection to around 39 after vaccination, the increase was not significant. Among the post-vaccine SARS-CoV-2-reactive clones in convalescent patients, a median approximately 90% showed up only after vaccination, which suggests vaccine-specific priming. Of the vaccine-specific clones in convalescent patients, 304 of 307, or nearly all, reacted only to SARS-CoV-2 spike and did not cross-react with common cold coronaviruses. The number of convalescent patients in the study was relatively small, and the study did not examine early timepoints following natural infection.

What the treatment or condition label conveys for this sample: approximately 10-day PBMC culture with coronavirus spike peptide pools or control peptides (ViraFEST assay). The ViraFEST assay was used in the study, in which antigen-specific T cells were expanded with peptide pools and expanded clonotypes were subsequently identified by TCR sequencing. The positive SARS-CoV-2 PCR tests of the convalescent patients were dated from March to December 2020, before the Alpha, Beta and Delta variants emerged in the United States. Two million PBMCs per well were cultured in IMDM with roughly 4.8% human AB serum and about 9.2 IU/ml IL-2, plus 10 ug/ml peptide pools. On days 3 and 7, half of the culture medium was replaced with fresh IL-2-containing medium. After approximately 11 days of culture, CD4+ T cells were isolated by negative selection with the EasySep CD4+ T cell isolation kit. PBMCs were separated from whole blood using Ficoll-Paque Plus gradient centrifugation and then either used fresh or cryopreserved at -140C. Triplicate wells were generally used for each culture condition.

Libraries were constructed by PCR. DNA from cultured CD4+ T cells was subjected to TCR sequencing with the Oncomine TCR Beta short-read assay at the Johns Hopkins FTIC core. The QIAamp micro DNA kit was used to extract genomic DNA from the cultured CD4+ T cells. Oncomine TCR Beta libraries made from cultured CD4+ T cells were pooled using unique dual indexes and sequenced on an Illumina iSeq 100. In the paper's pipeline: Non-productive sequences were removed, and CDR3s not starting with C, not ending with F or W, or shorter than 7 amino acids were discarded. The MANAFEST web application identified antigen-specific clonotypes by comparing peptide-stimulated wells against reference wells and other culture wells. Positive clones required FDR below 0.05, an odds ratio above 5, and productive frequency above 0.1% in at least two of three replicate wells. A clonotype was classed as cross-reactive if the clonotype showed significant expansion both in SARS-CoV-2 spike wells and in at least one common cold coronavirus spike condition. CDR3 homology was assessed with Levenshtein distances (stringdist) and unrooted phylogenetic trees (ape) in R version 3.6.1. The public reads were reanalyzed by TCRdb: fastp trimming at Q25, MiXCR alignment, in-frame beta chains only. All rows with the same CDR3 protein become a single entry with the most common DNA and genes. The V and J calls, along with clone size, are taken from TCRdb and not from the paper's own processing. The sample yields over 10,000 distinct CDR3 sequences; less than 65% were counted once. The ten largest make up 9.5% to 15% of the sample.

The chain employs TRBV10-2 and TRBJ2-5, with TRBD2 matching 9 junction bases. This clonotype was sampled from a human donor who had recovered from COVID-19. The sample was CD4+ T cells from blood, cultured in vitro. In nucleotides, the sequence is TGCGCCAGCGCCGATAGCGGGAGAGGTTTGGAGACCCAGTACTTC. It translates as CASADSGRGLETQYF.